This TCR beta chain was sequenced during a study of human T cells and chemical hapten exposure. There are many counts of this clonotype. The time point denotes: patch test 2, 6 weeks after DPC sensitization. Treatment meaning: therapeutic diphenylcyclopropenone sensitization with weekly scalp DPC. TCRdb used MiXCR to reprocess the RACE reads, holding one entry per CDR3 protein. The table has about 140,000 distinct CDR3 sequences, about 10% seen once; the top ten hold 1.2% to 1.5%. V gave up 4 bases and J gave up 6 bases; unmatched junction bases: 8. Germline V gene data show CDR1 as MNHEY and CDR2 as SVGAGI. CDR3 size: 15 residues.

This chain uses TRBV6-5 with TRBJ2-3, with 9 bases that match TRBD2. The sequenced sample was whole blood, obtained in connection with sensitization to the hapten diphenylcyclopropenone (DPC). The receptor was isolated from a woman aged 45-59 years with alopecia areata. Some clones in this sample may be carry-over from other donors' samples. Here the CDR3 DNA reads TGTGCCAGCAGTTCGAGCGGGAGGATTCGGGATACGCAGTATTTT. It translates to CASSSSGRIRDTQYF.